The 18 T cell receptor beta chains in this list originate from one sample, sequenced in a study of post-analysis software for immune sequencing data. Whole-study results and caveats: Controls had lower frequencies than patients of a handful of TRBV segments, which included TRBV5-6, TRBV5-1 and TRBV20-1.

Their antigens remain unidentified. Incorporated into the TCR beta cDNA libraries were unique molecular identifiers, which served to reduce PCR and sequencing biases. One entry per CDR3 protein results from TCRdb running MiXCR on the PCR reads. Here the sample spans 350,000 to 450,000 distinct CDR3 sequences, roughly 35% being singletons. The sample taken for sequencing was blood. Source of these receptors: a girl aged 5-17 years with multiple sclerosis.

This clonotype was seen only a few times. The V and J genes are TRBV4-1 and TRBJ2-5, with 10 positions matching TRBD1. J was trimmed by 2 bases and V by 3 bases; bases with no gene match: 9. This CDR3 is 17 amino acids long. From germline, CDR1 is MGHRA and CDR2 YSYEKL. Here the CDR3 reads CASSQQGQGVGQETQYF. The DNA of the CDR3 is TGCGCCAGCAGCCAGCAAGGACAGGGGGTGGGACAAGAGACCCAGTACTTC.

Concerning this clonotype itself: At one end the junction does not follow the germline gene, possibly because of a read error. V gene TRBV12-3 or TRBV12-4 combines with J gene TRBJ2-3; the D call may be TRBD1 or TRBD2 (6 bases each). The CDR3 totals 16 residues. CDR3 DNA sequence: TGTGCCAGCAGTTCAGCTTTAGGGGGAGGCACAGATACGGAGTATTTT. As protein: CASSSALGGGTDTEYF.

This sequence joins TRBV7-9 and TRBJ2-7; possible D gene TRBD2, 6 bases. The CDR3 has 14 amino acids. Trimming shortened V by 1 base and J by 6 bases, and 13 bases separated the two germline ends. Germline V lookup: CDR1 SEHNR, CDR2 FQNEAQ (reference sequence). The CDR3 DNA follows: TGTGCCAGCAGCTTAGGTGGCGGGGTCGGCGAGCAGTACTTC. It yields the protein CASSLGGGVGEQYF.

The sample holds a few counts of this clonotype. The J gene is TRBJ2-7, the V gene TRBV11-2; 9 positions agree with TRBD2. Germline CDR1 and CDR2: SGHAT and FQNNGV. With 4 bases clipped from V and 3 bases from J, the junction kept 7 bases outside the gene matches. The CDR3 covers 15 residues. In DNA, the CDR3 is TGTGCCAGCAGCTCATCAGCGGGGGGCTTCTACGAGCAGTACTTC. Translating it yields CASSSSAGGFYEQYF.

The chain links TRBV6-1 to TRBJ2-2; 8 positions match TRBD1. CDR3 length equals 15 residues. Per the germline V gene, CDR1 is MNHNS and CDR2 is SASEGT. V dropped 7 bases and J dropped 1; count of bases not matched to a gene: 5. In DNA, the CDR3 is TGTGCCAGCACGTCCGGGACAGGGAACACCGGGGAGCTGTTTTTT. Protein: CASTSGTGNTGELFF.

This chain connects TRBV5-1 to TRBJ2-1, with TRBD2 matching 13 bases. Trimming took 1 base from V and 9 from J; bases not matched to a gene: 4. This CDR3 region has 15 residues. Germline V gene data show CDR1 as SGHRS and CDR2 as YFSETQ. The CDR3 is CASSLTSGRAGEQFF. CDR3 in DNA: TGCGCCAGCAGCTTGACTAGCGGGAGGGCCGGTGAGCAGTTCTTC.

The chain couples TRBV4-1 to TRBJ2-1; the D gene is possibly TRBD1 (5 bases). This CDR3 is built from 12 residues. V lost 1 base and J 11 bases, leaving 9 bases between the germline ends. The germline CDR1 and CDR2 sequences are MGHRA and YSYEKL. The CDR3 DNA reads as TGCGCCAGCAGCCAAGTGCAGGGCAAGCAGTTCTTC. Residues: CASSQVQGKQFF.

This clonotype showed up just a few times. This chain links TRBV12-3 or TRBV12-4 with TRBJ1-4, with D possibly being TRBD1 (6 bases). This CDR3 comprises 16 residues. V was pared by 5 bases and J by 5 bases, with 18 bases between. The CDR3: CASSPGGGTSNEKLFF. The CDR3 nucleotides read TGTGCCAGCAGTCCTGGAGGGGGGACTTCGAATGAAAAACTGTTTTTT.

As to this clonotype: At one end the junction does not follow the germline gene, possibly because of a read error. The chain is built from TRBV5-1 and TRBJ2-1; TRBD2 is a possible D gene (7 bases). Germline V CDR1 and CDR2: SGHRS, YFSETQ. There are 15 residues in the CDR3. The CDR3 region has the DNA TGCGCCAGCAGCCCGGTGGGGGGGGCATCAAATGGGCAGTTCTTC. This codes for CASSPVGGASNGQFF.

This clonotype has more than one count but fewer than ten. CDR3 protein: CASRGTSNYGYTF. The CDR3 DNA reads as TGCGCCAGCCGGGGCACCTCTAACTATGGCTACACCTTC. This sequence joins TRBV5-1 and TRBJ1-2, with D maybe TRBD1 (5 bases). Trimming took 7 bases from V and 0 from J, leaving 10 bases between them. Germline V gives CDR1 SGHRS, CDR2 YFSETQ. The CDR3 contains 13 residues.

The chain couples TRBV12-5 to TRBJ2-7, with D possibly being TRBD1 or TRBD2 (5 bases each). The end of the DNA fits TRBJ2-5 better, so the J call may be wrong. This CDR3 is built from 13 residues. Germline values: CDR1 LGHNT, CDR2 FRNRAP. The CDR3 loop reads CASGTHWDGTQYF. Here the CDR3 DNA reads TGTGCTAGTGGAACGCATTGGGACGGGACCCAGTACTTC.

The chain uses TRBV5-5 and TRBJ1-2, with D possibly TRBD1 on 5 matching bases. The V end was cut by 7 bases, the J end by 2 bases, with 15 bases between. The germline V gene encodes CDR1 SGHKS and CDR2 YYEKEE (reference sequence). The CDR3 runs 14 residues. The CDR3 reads CASGKTVPNYGYTF. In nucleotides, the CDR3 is TGTGCCAGCGGAAAGACAGTGCCGAACTATGGCTACACCTTC.

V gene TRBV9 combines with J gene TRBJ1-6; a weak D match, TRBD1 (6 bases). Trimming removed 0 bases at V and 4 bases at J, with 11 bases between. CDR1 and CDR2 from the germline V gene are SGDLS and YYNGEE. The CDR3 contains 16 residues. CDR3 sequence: CASSVGAGEYNSPLHF. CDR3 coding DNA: TGTGCCAGCAGCGTAGGTGCAGGGGAATATAATTCACCCCTCCACTTT. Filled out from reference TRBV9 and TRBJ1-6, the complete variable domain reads DSGVTQTPKHLITATGQRVTLRCSPRSGDLSVYWYQQSLDQGLQFLIQYYNGEERAKGNILERFSAQQFPDLHSELNLSSLELGDSALYFCASSVGAGEYNSPLHFGNGTRLTVT.

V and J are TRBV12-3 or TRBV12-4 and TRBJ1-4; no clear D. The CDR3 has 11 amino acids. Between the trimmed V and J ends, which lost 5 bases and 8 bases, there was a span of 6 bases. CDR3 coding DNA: TGTGCCAGCAGTCAACGAGAAAAACTGTTTTTT. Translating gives CASSQREKLFF.

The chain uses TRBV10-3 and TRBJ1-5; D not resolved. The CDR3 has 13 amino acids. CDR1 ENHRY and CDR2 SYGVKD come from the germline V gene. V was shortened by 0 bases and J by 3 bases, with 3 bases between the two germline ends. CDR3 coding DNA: TGTGCCATCAGTGAGTCTTACAATCAGCCCCAGCATTTT. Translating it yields CAISESYNQPQHF.

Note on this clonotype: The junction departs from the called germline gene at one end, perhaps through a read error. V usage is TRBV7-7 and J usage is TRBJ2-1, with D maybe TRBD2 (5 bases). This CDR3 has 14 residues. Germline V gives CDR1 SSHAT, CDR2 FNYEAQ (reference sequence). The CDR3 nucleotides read TGTGCTAGCAGCTTAGCGCCAGAGAACAATGAGCAGTTCTTC. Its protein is CASSLAPENNEQFF.

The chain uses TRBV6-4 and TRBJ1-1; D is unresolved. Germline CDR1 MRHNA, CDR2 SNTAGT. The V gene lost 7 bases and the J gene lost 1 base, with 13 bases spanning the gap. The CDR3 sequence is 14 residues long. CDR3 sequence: CASKSTTANTEAFF. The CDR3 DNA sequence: TGTGCCAGCAAATCCACGACTGCGAACACTGAAGCTTTCTTT.

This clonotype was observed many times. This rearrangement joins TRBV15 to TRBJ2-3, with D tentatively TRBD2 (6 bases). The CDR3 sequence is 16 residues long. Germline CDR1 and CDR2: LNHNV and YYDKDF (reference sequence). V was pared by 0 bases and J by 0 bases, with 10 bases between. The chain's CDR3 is CATSREFAGSTDTQYF. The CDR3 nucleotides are TGTGCCACCAGCAGAGAATTTGCGGGGAGCACAGATACGCAGTATTTT.